This entry lists 7 T cell receptor beta chains sequenced from one sample in a study of T cell repertoires in cytomegalovirus infection. Each CDR3 protein is one row after TCRdb ran MiXCR on the reads. The sample contains about 400,000 distinct CDR3 sequences, less than 20% of which appear only once. Sequencing was performed on PBMCs. The receptor source for this set is a human donor in good health (CMV status not recorded). Some clones in this sample may be carry-over from other donors' samples.

This clonotype appeared many times. V usage is TRBV28 and J usage is TRBJ2-7; tentatively, D is TRBD2 (6 bases). The V end lost 8 bases, the J end lost 2 bases, and 19 bases lay between the germline ends. This CDR3 has 15 residues. Germline V gene data show CDR1 as MDHEN and CDR2 as SYDVKM. CDR3 sequence: CASSAGFSSPYEQYF. As DNA, the CDR3 is TGTGCCAGCTCGGCGGGGTTTTCTAGTCCCTACGAGCAGTACTTC.

Many counts were recorded for this clonotype. The V gene is TRBV12-3 or TRBV12-4, the J gene TRBJ1-2; 7 bases match TRBD1. V lost 6 bases, J lost 4 bases, and 14 bases stayed unmatched. The CDR3 is 16 residues long. The CDR3: CASRSHRGPLPYGYTF. The CDR3 coding sequence is TGTGCCAGCAGATCTCACAGGGGTCCTTTACCCTATGGCTACACCTTC.

The CDR3 DNA reads as TGTGCCAGCAGCTTAGAGTATTATAATTCACCCCTCCACTTT. As protein: CASSLEYYNSPLHF. The gene calls are TRBV7-8 and TRBJ1-6; no clear D. CDR3 length equals 14 residues. CDR1 and CDR2 from the germline V gene are SGHVS and FQNEAQ. V was shortened by 1 base and J by 4 bases, with 5 bases between the two germline ends.

A word on this clonotype: The junction differs from germline at one of its ends, possibly a read error. V and J are TRBV29-1 and TRBJ2-7, with D perhaps TRBD2 (7 bases). In germline, CDR1 is SQVTM, CDR2 ANQGSEA. The length of the CDR3 is 16 residues. The CDR3 DNA sequence: TGCAGCGTTGAAGATCGGGGGGCAGGGTACTCCCACGAGCAGTACTTC. Translated, it gives CSVEDRGAGYSHEQYF.

The V and J genes are TRBV7-9 and TRBJ2-7, with 9 bases that match TRBD1. This CDR3 is 14 amino acids long. The V gene end was trimmed by 3 bases and the J gene end by 3 bases; junction bases not matched to a gene: 3. Germline assignment: CDR1 SEHNR and CDR2 FQNEAQ (reference sequence). CDR3 loop: CASSFGTGIYEQYF. CDR3 nucleotide sequence: TGTGCCAGCAGCTTCGGGACAGGGATCTACGAGCAGTACTTC.

This clonotype has a count of ten or more. The chain has TRBV7-2 and TRBJ1-4, with D hard to call. The CDR3 length is 13 residues. CDR1 is SGHTA and CDR2 is FQGNSA in the germline V gene. Trimming shortened V by 2 bases and J by 8 bases, and 9 bases separated the two germline ends. The CDR3 DNA reads as TGTGCCAGCAGCTTAACCAGAGACGAAAAACTGTTTTTT. This gives the protein CASSLTRDEKLFF. The whole variable domain, remainder taken from reference TRBV7-2 and TRBJ1-4, is GAGVSQSPSNKVTEKGKDVELRCDPISGHTALYWYRQSLGQGLEFLIYFQGNSAPDKSGLPSDRFSAERTGGSVSTLTIQRTQQEDSAVYLCASSLTRDEKLFFGSGTQLSVL.

This clonotype was seen a single time. This rearrangement joins TRBV5-4 to TRBJ2-5; D remains ambiguous. The CDR3 is made up of 13 amino acids. The V end was cut by 5 bases, the J end by 1 base, with 9 bases between. Germline V gives CDR1 SGHNT, CDR2 YYREEE (reference sequence). The chain's CDR3 is CASRKGTQETQYF. Written as DNA, the CDR3 is TGTGCCAGCAGGAAAGGAACCCAAGAGACCCAGTACTTC.